The present T cell receptor (beta chain) was sequenced within a study of cytotoxic CD8 clonotypes in ibrutinib-treated CLL. Study as a whole: Partial responders roughly 25, complete 2; roughly 12 progressed and roughly 14 stayed in remission by median around 62 months.

Worth noting for this clone: Its antigen is undetermined.

Study results and limitations: Clonality rose at ibrutinib response and fell back toward baseline at progression.

The method was immunoSEQ multiplex PCR; TCRdb's version includes in-frame clones alone and lacks a portion of them. The sample has approximately 53,000 clones; over 65% are singletons. Germline V gives CDR1 MNHNY, CDR2 SVGAGI (reference sequence). J was trimmed by 4 bases and V by 5 bases; bases with no gene match: 5. The length of the CDR3 is 13 residues. The sequence was collected from a human donor with chronic lymphocytic leukemia. The sequencing here drew on PBMCs, taken after 24 months of ibrutinib treatment. The rearrangement links TRBV6-6 to TRBJ2-7; TRBD1 aligns across 7 bases. This chain's CDR3 is CASSGWDSYEQYF. CDR3 DNA sequence: TGTGCCAGCAGTGGGTGGGACAGTTACGAGCAGTACTTC.